The present TCR beta chain was sequenced within a study of patients and donors after allogeneic stem cell transplantation. TCRdb ran MiXCR on the RT-PCR reads and lists one entry per CDR3 protein. The sample carries some 960,000 distinct CDR3 sequences, 15% to 20% recorded once. This clonotype came up many times. Trimming pared 6 bases from V and 3 bases from J, leaving 9 bases between. This CDR3 region has 13 residues. The chain uses TRBV12-3 or TRBV12-4 and TRBJ2-1, with D hard to call. The sequenced sample was blood, either unsorted or a sorted T cell fraction (not recorded which). This sequence was found in a human donor who was either an allogeneic HSCT recipient or a stem cell or donor lymphocyte infusion donor (not recorded which). It is not recorded whose cells these are; they may come from a transplant donor. The CDR3 region has the DNA TGTGCCAGCAGCTCGTCTATCTACAATGAGCAGTTCTTC. Its protein is CASSSSIYNEQFF.